Sequencing of this T cell receptor (beta chain) was carried out in a study of cytomegalovirus exposure and HLA in healthy donors (dated by TCRdb to the late 2010s). With respect to the entire study: According to a later analysis, one platform produced both the roughly 110 validation repertoires and the 550 to 800 repertoires of the first cohort. The study was designed to test whether signatures of past pathogen exposure could be identified by cataloging public T cell receptors. Along with the approximately 700-subject first cohort, a separate validation cohort of some 130 different subjects was used. The study combined high-throughput TCR immunosequencing, statistical association of individual TCRs with disease status, and machine learning to predict cytomegalovirus infection status.

The library was prepared using the immunoSEQ multiplex PCR assay. The original methods were these. A statistical classification framework was developed to diagnose cytomegalovirus status using the catalog of TCR beta chain sequences. As stored in TCRdb, this immuneACCESS dataset retains in-frame rearrangements with V and J assigned. A fraction of the clones does not appear; measured against another copy, unresolved V genes explain less than half of the discrepancy, and the remainder lacks a known reason. Clone size and V and J calls were adopted from that table, with D and trimming inferred from the DNA. The sample contains under 300,000 clones, almost 90% of them found a single time. The top ten hold 0.35% to 0.45% of the sample. The donors were included in the validation cohort of 120 subjects, a group kept apart from the 666-subject first cohort. What the research found in general, with its limitations: Of the cluster scores, 90% to 95% were above 0 in a later analysis, which found that TCRs clustered in the first cohort also tended to co-occur in the 120 validation repertoires. The authors suggested that the approach could potentially be extended to other disease states and immunological phenotypes. In vitro tests confirmed that a few of the cytomegalovirus-associated TCR beta chains recognize cytomegalovirus antigens. A later analysis lacked HLA typing for the validation cohort, so it scored co-occurrence in that cohort across all 130 or so repertoires. The study listed 150 to 200 TCR beta chains as associated with cytomegalovirus. Cytomegalovirus status was reported to be diagnosed by the classifier with high specificity and sensitivity in both the original and validation cohorts. While some public TCRs were present in many individuals, most TCR sequences turned up only very rarely across donors.

This clone appeared once. Its antigen target is currently unknown. No quality values exist for individual bases; no much larger clone is one base distant. Here V drops 6 bases and J drops 1 base, and the junction holds 5 bases not matched to any gene. As encoded in the germline V gene, CDR1 is MNHEY while CDR2 is SVGAGI. Taken from cysteine to phenylalanine, the CDR3 has 14 residues. Here the CDR3 DNA is all that survives: 42 bases in frame from base 1. Sequenced sample: PBMCs. The rearrangement combines TRBV6-5 with TRBJ1-1; 7 of the junction bases match TRBD1. The receptor was isolated from a woman aged 18-29 years in good health and CMV-seronegative. The DNA sequence is TGTGCCAGCAGCACAAACAGGGGGAACACTGAAGCTTTCTTT. Its translation is CASSTNRGNTEAFF.